The entry that follows covers one T cell receptor beta chain sequence. The antigen remains undetermined. Noted time point: newly diagnosed, previously untreated cHL patient sample. Negative selection with magnetic separation was used to purify CD4+ T cells from thawed PBMCs. What served as comparison were PBMCs in newly diagnosed, untreated classical Hodgkin lymphoma. The data belong to a study of PD-1 blockade in classical Hodgkin lymphoma. Notes on the study in general: Reports described newly diagnosed patients as having lower baseline TCR diversity than healthy donors. There remain no defined causes for the repertoire differences, which possibly reflect disease activity or prior therapy.

Measured with immunoSEQ multiplex PCR; TCRdb has only the in-frame clones, and not every one. Of about 15,000 clones listed, roughly 84% are singletons. The sequenced sample was CD4+ T cells from blood. This TCR was sampled from a human donor with classical Hodgkin lymphoma.

The chain's CDR3 is CASSLTTRGLDGYTF. The CDR3 bases are TGTGCCAGCAGTTTAACCACCAGGGGGCTGGATGGCTACACCTTC. The chain joins TRBV28 to TRBJ1-2, with TRBD1 matching 8 bases. Losses at the gene ends were 2 bases for V and 6 bases for J; bases not matched to a gene: 8. Germline loops: CDR1 MDHEN, CDR2 SYDVKM. There are 15 residues in the CDR3.